A single sample is the source of the 2 T cell receptor beta chains below, sequenced in a study of cytomegalovirus exposure and HLA in healthy donors. PCR was performed using 60 Vbeta and 13 Jbeta primers. Sequencing was performed with immunoSEQ multiplex PCR; in TCRdb, only in-frame clones are kept and a portion is missing. Among a few hundred thousand clones listed, roughly 80% were seen once. Sequencing was done on a sample of PBMCs. All receptors derive from a man in his forties in good health and CMV-seronegative.

The gene calls are TRBV5-5 and TRBJ2-5; 9 bases map to TRBD2. The length of the CDR3 is 15 residues. Germline V gene sequence: CDR1 SGHKS, CDR2 YYEKEE (reference sequence). Trimming cost V 4 bases and J 2 bases; bases outside gene matches: 6. CDR3 coding DNA: TGTGCCAGCAGCGGCGGGAGGGGGCATCAAGAGACCCAGTACTTC. As protein: CASSGGRGHQETQYF.

The rearrangement joins TRBV7-2 to TRBJ1-5; D gene ambiguous. The CDR3 runs to 16 residues. Germline V CDR1 and CDR2: SGHTA, FQGNSA. V gave up 5 bases and J gave up 0 bases, with 14 bases separating them. CDR3 sequence reads: CASSERADLSNQPQHF. CDR3 DNA sequence: TGTGCCAGCAGCGAGCGGGCGGACCTTAGCAATCAGCCCCAGCATTTT.